Sequencing of this T cell receptor (beta chain) was carried out in a study of blood T cell repertoires in COVID-19. Overall study context: T cells, B-cell-depleted T cells, or PBMCs provided the cDNA or gDNA that served as material.

How the authors handled the data: Nucleated cell counts were estimated from reference gene primer amplification. TCRdb's table, derived via immunoSEQ multiplex PCR, lists solely in-frame clones and lacks some. V and J calls and clone size come straight from that table; D and trimming were deduced from the DNA. The table has around 300,000 clones, 75% to 95% seen once; the top ten hold around 6.8%. J gave up 3 bases and V 4 bases, and 10 bases lay outside the gene matches. The CDR3 is made up of 18 amino acids. From germline, CDR1 is SGHTA and CDR2 FQGNSA. Patients in Seattle were enrolled during active infection, then followed longitudinally.

This clonotype originated in a woman aged 25 to 39 with COVID-19, enrolled during active disease. Sequencing was done on a sample of peripheral blood. The chain couples TRBV7-2 to TRBJ2-1; 12 positions agree with TRBD2. In DNA form, the CDR3 reads TGTGCCAGCAGCTCGAACCCTAGACTAGCGGGGGTCTACAATGAGCAGTTCTTC. Protein sequence: CASSSNPRLAGVYNEQFF.